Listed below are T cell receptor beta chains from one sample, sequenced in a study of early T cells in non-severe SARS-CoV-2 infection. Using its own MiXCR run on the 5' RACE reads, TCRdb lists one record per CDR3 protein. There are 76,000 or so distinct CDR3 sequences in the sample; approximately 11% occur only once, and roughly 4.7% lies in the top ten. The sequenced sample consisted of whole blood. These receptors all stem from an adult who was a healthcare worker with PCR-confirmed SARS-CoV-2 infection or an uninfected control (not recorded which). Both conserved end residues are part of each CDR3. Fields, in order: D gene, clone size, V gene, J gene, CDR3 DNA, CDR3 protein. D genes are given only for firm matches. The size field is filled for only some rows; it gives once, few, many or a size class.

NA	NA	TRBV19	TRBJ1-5	TGTGCCAGTAGTATAGAGGGGGGTAACAATCAGCCCCAGCATTTT	CASSIEGGNNQPQHF
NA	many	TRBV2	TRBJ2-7	TGTGCCAGCAGTGGGAGGGGTCAATCCTACGAGCAGTACTTC	CASSGRGQSYEQYF
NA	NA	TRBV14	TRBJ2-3	TGTGCCAGCAGCCAAGTTGGACCGGGGGCAGATACGCAGTATTTT	CASSQVGPGADTQYF
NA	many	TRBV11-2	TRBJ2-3	TGTGCCAGCAGCTTAGATCTCCTCGATACGCAGTATTTT	CASSLDLLDTQYF
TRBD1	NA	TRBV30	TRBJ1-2	TGTGCCTGGAGCGACAGGGGGCGTAACTATGGCTACACCTTC	CAWSDRGRNYGYTF
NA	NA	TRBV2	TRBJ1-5	TGTGCCAGCGAATTTGGGGGTAGCAATCAGCCCCAGCATTTT	CASEFGGSNQPQHF
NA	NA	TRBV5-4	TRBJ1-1	TGTGCCAGCAGCTTGATGGGTGGGTATACTGAAGCTTTCTTT	CASSLMGGYTEAFF
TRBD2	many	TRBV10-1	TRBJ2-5	TGCGCCAGCAGTGAGGAGCGGGGGCCTGGGGGCCAAGAGACCCAGTACTTC	CASSEERGPGGQETQYF
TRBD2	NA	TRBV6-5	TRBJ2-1	TGTGCCAGCAGTCCTGCAAGCGGGGGGGCAAATGAGCAGTTCTTC	CASSPASGGANEQFF
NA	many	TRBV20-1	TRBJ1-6	TGCAGCTCTTCCAGGGACCTTAATTCACCCCTCCACTTT	CSSSRDLNSPLHF
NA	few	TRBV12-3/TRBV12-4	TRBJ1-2	TGTGCCAGCAGTTCCCCAGGCACGAGCTATGGCTACACCTTC	CASSSPGTSYGYTF
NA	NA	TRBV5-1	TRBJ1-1	TGCGCCAGCAGCCCAAGCACGCAGGGAGAAGCTTTCTTT	CASSPSTQGEAFF
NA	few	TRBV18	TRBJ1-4	TGTGCCAGCTCATTTCGGACAGCGGAAAAACTGTTTTTT	CASSFRTAEKLFF
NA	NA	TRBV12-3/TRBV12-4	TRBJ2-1	TGTGCCAGCAGTTTAGATCGGGTAGCCTACAATGAGCAGTTCTTC	CASSLDRVAYNEQFF
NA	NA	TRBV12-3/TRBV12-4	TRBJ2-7	TGTGCCAGCAGTTTAAGAACTAGACCCTACGAGCAGTACTTC	CASSLRTRPYEQYF
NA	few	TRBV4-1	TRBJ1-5	TGCGCCAGCAGCCAAGAGACGGCATTTGAAGGGGGTTATAGCAATCAGCCCCAGCATTTT	CASSQETAFEGGYSNQPQHF
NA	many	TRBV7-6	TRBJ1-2	TGTGCCAGCAGCTTATCAGGGGACCATGGCTACACCTTC	CASSLSGDHGYTF
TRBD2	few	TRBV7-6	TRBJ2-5	TGTGCCAGCAGCTTAGGGGGACTAGCGGGGAGGAAGGAGACCCAGTACTTC	CASSLGGLAGRKETQYF
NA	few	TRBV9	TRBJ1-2	TGTGCCAGCAGCGTAGGTGGCAGGGCCCGGGGCTACACCTTC	CASSVGGRARGYTF
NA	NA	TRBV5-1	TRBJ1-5	TGCGCCAGCAGCTTCGGGGCCAATCAGCCCCAGCATTTT	CASSFGANQPQHF
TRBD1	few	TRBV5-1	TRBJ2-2	TGCGCCAGCAGCCACAGACAGGGTCCCCCCGCCGGGGAGCTGTTTTTT	CASSHRQGPPAGELFF
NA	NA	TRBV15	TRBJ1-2	TGTGCCACCAGCAGAGACAGTAACATTAACTATGGCTACACCTTC	CATSRDSNINYGYTF
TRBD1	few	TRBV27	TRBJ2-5	TGTGCCAGCAGTCGAGGACAGGGAACAGAGACCCAGTACTTC	CASSRGQGTETQYF
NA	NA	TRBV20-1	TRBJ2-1	TGCAGTGCTAGAGCCCACCTTAATGAGCAGTTCTTC	CSARAHLNEQFF
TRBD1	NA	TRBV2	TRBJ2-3	TGTGCCAGCACCGCCTTGACAGGGGTCCGGGCAGATACGCAGTATTTT	CASTALTGVRADTQYF
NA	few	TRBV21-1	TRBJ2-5	TGTGCCAGCAGCCCCCTTGGAGACAGGGTGAAAGAGACCCAGTACTTC	CASSPLGDRVKETQYF
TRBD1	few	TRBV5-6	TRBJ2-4	TGTGCCAGCAGCTTGGGGGACAGAGAATGGGAAAACATTCAGTACTTC	CASSLGDREWENIQYF
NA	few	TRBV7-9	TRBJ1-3	TGTGCCAGCAGGAGGAGGGAAGGAAACACCATATATTTT	CASRRREGNTIYF
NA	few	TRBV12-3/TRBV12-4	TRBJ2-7	TGTGCCAGCAGAGGAGAGTCCTACGAGCAGTACTTC	CASRGESYEQYF
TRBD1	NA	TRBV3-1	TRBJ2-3	TGTGCCAGCAGCCAAGACAGAGAACAGGGGCCTCGAGATACGCAGTATTTT	CASSQDREQGPRDTQYF
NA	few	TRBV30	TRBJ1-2	TGTGCCTGGAGTGTACACGGAAATGGCTACACCTTC	CAWSVHGNGYTF
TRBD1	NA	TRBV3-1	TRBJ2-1	TGTGCCAGCAGCCCGGGCGGTACAGGGGTCAATGAGCAGTTCTTC	CASSPGGTGVNEQFF
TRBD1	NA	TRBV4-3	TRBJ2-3	TGCGCCAGCAGCCAAGAAACGGGGACAGGGTGGGGAGAAACGCAGTATTTT	CASSQETGTGWGETQYF
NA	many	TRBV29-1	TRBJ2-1	TGCAGCGTTGAAGGGACAGCTTCCTACAATGAGCAGTTCTTC	CSVEGTASYNEQFF
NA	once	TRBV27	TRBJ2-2	TGTGCCAGCAGTTCCGGGGACGGCACGAACACCGGGGAGCTGTTTTTT	CASSSGDGTNTGELFF
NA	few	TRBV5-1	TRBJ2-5	TGCGCCAGCAGCTTGGGTCAGGGCCAAGAGACCCAGTACTTC	CASSLGQGQETQYF
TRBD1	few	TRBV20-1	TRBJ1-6	TGCAGTGCCCGGGGACAGAGCTCCTATAATTCACCCCTCCACTTT	CSARGQSSYNSPLHF
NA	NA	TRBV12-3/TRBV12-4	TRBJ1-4	TGTGCCAGCACGGCGCAGGGTCCTGAAAAACTGTTTTTT	CASTAQGPEKLFF
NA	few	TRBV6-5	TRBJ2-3	TGTGCCAGCAGTTCTACAACAGATACGCAGTATTTT	CASSSTTDTQYF
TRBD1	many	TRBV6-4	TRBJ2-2	TGTGCCAGCAGTGCAGGGGGCGACACCGGGGAGCTGTTTTTT	CASSAGGDTGELFF
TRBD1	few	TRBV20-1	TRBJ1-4	TGCAGTGCTATCCGGGACAGGAATGAAAAACTGTTTTTT	CSAIRDRNEKLFF
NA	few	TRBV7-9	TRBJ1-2	TGTGCCAGCACGACAGGAGACTATGGCTACACCTTC	CASTTGDYGYTF
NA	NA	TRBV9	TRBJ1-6	TGTGCCAGCAGCCCAAGACCAGCGTCACCCCTCCACTTT	CASSPRPASPLHF
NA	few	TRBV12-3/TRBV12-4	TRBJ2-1	TGTGCCAGCAGTTTTCGGCTCTCCTACAATGAGCAGTTCTTC	CASSFRLSYNEQFF
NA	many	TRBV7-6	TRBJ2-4	TGTGCCAGCAGTCAGGGGATCGGTGGCATTCAGTACTTC	CASSQGIGGIQYF
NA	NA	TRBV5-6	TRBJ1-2	TGTGCCAGCAGCTTGCGGGCCAGGGAAGGTGGCTACACCTTC	CASSLRAREGGYTF
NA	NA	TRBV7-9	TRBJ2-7	TGTGCCAGCAGCTTGAGTCAGGGGAACGCCTACGAGCAGTACTTC	CASSLSQGNAYEQYF
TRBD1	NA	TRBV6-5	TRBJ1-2	TGTGCCAGCAGCGGGGGACAGGGGGCGCATGGCTACACCTTC	CASSGGQGAHGYTF
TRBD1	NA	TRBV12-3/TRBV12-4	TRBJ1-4	TGTGCCAGCAGTAGTTGGGACAGACGGGAAAAACTGTTTTTT	CASSSWDRREKLFF
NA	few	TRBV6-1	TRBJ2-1	TGTGCCGCGGAGCAGCTTTACAATGAGCAGTTCTTC	CAAEQLYNEQFF
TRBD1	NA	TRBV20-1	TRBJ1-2	TGCAGTGCTAGGCATGGACAGGACTATGGCTACACCTTC	CSARHGQDYGYTF
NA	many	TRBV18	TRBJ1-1	TGTGCCAGCTCAAGTGTTGAGGGGCGAGGGACTGAAGCTTTCTTT	CASSSVEGRGTEAFF
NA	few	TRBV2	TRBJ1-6	TGTGCCAGCAGTGGAGGACAGAATTCACCCCTCCACTTT	CASSGGQNSPLHF
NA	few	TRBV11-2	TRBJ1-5	TGTGCCAGCAGCTCGGGGGCAGGGTTGCGCCAGCATTTT	CASSSGAGLRQHF
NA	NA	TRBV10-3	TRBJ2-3	TGTGCCATCAGTGAGTCAGGCGGTCCAGATACGCAGTATTTT	CAISESGGPDTQYF